This record concerns one TCR beta chain sequence. The target antigen is unknown. Primers for the PCR totalled 60 Vbeta and 13 Jbeta. Method: immunoSEQ multiplex PCR; TCRdb's copy keeps in-frame clones and lacks some. This repertoire shows some 150,000 clones, 79% found once; its top ten account for roughly 6%. This record comes from a study of cytomegalovirus exposure and HLA in healthy donors. Study-wide results and limits: Later analysis placed DRB1 highest and HLA-C lowest in TCR association rates, which differed by HLA locus. The listing of roughly 160 TCR beta chains classed them as cytomegalovirus-associated.

V lost 7 bases and J lost 2; bases outside the gene matches: 6. This CDR3 is built from 14 residues. Germline V lookup: CDR1 LNHDA, CDR2 SQIVND (reference sequence). The chain employs TRBV19 and TRBJ1-2, with 8 bases matching TRBD1. Sequences were obtained from PBMCs. The clonotype was recovered from a man in his fifties in good health and CMV-seropositive. The CDR3 sequence: CASTRRDRNYGYTF. The CDR3 nucleotides read TGTGCCAGTACTAGAAGGGACAGGAACTATGGCTACACCTTC.